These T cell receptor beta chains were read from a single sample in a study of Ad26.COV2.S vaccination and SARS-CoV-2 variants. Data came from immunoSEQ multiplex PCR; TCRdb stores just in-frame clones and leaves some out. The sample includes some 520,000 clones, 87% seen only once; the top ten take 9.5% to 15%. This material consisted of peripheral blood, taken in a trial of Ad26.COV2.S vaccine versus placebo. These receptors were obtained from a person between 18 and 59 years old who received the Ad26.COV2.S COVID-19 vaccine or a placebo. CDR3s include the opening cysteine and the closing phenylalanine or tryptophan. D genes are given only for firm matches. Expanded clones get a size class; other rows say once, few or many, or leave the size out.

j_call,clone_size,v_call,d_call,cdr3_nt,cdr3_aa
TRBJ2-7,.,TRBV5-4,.,TGTGCCAGCAGCCCCGTCGGCGGGCGAGATCCCTACGAGCAGTACTTC,CASSPVGGRDPYEQYF
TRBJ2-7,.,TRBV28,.,TGTGCCGCGTCACCGGGGCCAATTCGAGCCGAGCAGTACTTC,CAASPGPIRAEQYF
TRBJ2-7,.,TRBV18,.,TGTGCCAGCTCACGGCAGGGGTACGAGCAGTACTTC,CASSRQGYEQYF
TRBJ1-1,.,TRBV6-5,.,TGTGCCAGCAGTTACGATGCCGGTCCTCTGAACACTGAAGCTTTCTTT,CASSYDAGPLNTEAFF
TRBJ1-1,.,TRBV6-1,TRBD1,TGTGCCAGCAGTGAAAGGACAGGGGGCCTGGCTGAAGCTTTCTTT,CASSERTGGLAEAFF
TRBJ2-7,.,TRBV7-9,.,TGTGCCAGCAGCCCGGGACGGGATTCGACCGAGCAGTACTTC,CASSPGRDSTEQYF
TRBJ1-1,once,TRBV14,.,TGTGCCAGCAGCCCCCTTTACACATCGCGAGGTCTCCTTAACACTGAAGCTTTCTTT,CASSPLYTSRGLLNTEAFF
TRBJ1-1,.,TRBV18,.,TGTGCCAGCTCACCAAAGGGACAACAGGGTTTGGCTTTCTTT,CASSPKGQQGLAFF
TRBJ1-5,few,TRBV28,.,TGTGCCAGCACTGTAGGGGGGCAGAGCAATCAGCCCCAGCATTTT,CASTVGGQSNQPQHF
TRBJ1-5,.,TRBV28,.,TGTGCCAGCCAACAGGGTTCTTATCGACAGCCCCAGCATTTT,CASQQGSYRQPQHF
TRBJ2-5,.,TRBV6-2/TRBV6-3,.,TGTGCCAGCAGTTACGGGCAGACGCTACAAGAGACCCAGTACTTC,CASSYGQTLQETQYF
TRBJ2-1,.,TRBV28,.,TGTGCCAGCCTGAAGTTCTCCTACAATGAGCAGTTCTTC,CASLKFSYNEQFF
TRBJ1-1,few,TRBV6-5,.,TGTGCCAGCACTAAACTCCTAGGTTCCACTGAAGCTTTCTTT,CASTKLLGSTEAFF
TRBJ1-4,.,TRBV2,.,TGTGCCAGCAGTGAAGTCCGCCGGACCTTTGAAAAACTGTTTTTT,CASSEVRRTFEKLFF
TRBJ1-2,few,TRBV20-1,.,TGCAGTGCTAGGGCAAACTATGGCTACACCTTC,CSARANYGYTF
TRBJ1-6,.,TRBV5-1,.,TGCGCCAGCAGATTGCAAGGGGTGGGTTCACCCCTCCACTTT,CASRLQGVGSPLHF
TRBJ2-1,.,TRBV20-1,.,TGCAGTGCTAGTCTGGGGTACAATGAGCAGTTCTTC,CSASLGYNEQFF
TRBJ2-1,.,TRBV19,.,TGTGCCAGTAGTCAAGCTAGGGAGGTCTACAATGAGCAGTTCTTC,CASSQAREVYNEQFF
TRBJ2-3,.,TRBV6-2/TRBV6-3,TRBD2,TGTGCCAGCAGTACCGGACTAGCGGGAGGACCCAGCACAGATACGCAGTATTTT,CASSTGLAGGPSTDTQYF
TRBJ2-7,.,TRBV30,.,TGTGCCTGGAGTGTCGGGAGAGGCTACGAGCAGTACTTC,CAWSVGRGYEQYF
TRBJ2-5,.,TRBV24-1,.,TGTGCCACCAGTGATCCCCGGGCCCAAGAGACCCAGTACTTC,CATSDPRAQETQYF